This entry lists 15 T cell receptor beta chains sequenced from one sample in a study of radiotherapy plus CTLA-4 blockade in lung cancer. Assay: immunoSEQ multiplex PCR; the TCRdb copy retains only in-frame clones and omits some. This sample yields about 32,000 clones, of which 70% are seen a single time; approximately 4% belongs to the top ten. The specimen was peripheral blood, collected from a patient treated with radiotherapy plus ipilimumab. Source of these receptors: a human donor with non-small cell lung cancer who had stable disease on radiotherapy plus ipilimumab.

The rearrangement links TRBV20-1 to TRBJ2-3; 9 nucleotides align to TRBD2. This CDR3 spans 11 amino acids. The V gene end was trimmed by 7 bases and the J gene end by 8 bases; junction bases not matched to a gene: 4. Germline CDR1 reads DFQATT; CDR2 reads SNEGSKA (reference sequence). The DNA of the CDR3 is TGCAGTGGCGCGGGAGGGGGTACGCAGTATTTT. Protein: CSGAGGGTQYF.

CDR3 sequence reads: CASRTPRADIQYF. The CDR3 DNA follows: TGTGCCAGCAGAACCCCCCGGGCTGACATTCAGTACTTC. The chain uses TRBV28 and TRBJ2-4; D gene unclear. This CDR3 is 13 amino acids long. V was cut by 6 bases and J by 8 bases, with 14 bases left in between. The V gene's germline CDR1 is MDHEN and CDR2 SYDVKM.

The genes are TRBV2 and TRBJ2-7; D ambiguous. The CDR3 has 13 residues. Per germline, CDR1 SNHLY and CDR2 FYNNEI. Trimming removed 6 bases at V and 0 bases at J, with 9 bases between. The CDR3 nucleotides are TGTGCCAGCAGGCCCACCCTCTCCTACGAGCAGTACTTC. It specifies CASRPTLSYEQYF.

This clone came up a few times. The rearrangement links TRBV27 to TRBJ2-7, with D unresolved. V was clipped by 10 bases and J by 1 base, with 17 bases between them. The V gene's germline CDR1 is MNHEY and CDR2 SMNVEV (reference sequence). The CDR3 sequence is 14 residues long. CDR3 DNA sequence: TGTGCCACCGCAGACCCCTTTATTTCCTACGAGCAGTACTTC. It encodes CATADPFISYEQYF.

V is TRBV10-3 and J is TRBJ2-7, with 8 bases lining up with TRBD2. The CDR3 is made up of 17 amino acids. The germline V gene encodes CDR1 ENHRY and CDR2 SYGVKD. V lost 3 bases to trimming and J lost 0 bases; unmatched junction nucleotides: 10. The CDR3 protein is CAISDWVKSGGSYEQYF. The CDR3 region has the DNA TGTGCCATCAGTGACTGGGTGAAAAGCGGGGGCTCCTACGAGCAGTACTTC.

The rearrangement joins TRBV7-9 to TRBJ2-7; maybe TRBD2 (5 bases). The CDR3 is 15 residues long. V gave up 5 bases and J gave up 1 base, with 15 bases separating them. CDR1 SEHNR and CDR2 FQNEAQ come from the germline V gene (reference sequence). The CDR3 sequence is CASSRAAGVSYEQYF. The CDR3 DNA follows: TGTGCCAGCAGCCGAGCCGCGGGTGTTTCCTACGAGCAGTACTTC.

Only one count was recorded for this clone. The chain uses TRBV19 and TRBJ2-7; D ambiguous. Trimming removed 1 base at V and 7 bases at J, with 8 bases between. CDR1 is LNHDA, CDR2 SQIVND, per germline (reference sequence). This CDR3 is built from 12 residues. The CDR3, as DNA: TGTGCCAGTAGTATAGGTGGCCGGGAGCAGTACTTC. This sequence encodes CASSIGGREQYF.

The chain is built from TRBV27 and TRBJ2-1; possible D gene TRBD2, 6 bases. CDR1 is MNHEY and CDR2 is SMNVEV in the germline V gene (reference sequence). This CDR3 contains 13 residues. The germline V and J ends were trimmed by 0 bases and 9 bases, with 9 bases remaining between them. The CDR3 bases are TGTGCCAGCAGTTTATCGCTGGGGGGTGAGCAGTTCTTC. Amino acid sequence: CASSLSLGGEQFF.

The rearrangement joins TRBV28 to TRBJ2-7; 7 bases fit TRBD1. V lost 10 bases to trimming and J lost 10 bases; unmatched junction nucleotides: 13. The CDR3 runs 12 residues. Germline V lookup: CDR1 MDHEN, CDR2 SYDVKM. CDR3 nucleotides: TGTGCCACCGGGACAGCAGTCATATCTCAGTACTTC. This gives the protein CATGTAVISQYF.

The chain employs TRBV18 and TRBJ1-1; a possible D gene is TRBD1 (6 bases). V shed 4 bases and J shed 1 base, with 13 bases lying between them. The germline V gene has CDR1 KGHSH and CDR2 LQKENI. The CDR3 spans 15 residues. In nucleotides, the CDR3 is TGTGCCAGCTCACTGGGCTCGGGACAGAACACTGAAGCTTTCTTT. Protein product: CASSLGSGQNTEAFF.

The rearrangement uses TRBV19 and TRBJ1-1; D is unresolved. Trimming removed 7 bases from V and 4 bases from J, with 13 bases in between. This CDR3 has 13 residues. The germline CDR1 and CDR2 sequences are LNHDA and SQIVND (reference sequence). CDR3 DNA sequence: TGTGCCAGTACCGCTGGGGTCACCACTGAAGCTTTCTTT. Amino acid sequence: CASTAGVTTEAFF.

This chain links TRBV19 with TRBJ1-1; D remains unclear. The germline V gene encodes CDR1 LNHDA and CDR2 SQIVND (reference sequence). CDR3 length: 11 amino acids. CDR3 bases: TGTCCGACCAGAAAGAACACTGAAGCTTTCTTT. Its protein product is CPTRKNTEAFF. Full variable domain (outside the CDR3, taken from reference TRBV19 and TRBJ1-1): DGGITQSPKYLFRKEGQNVTLSCEQNLNHDAMYWYRQDPGQGLRLIYYSQIVNDFQKGDIAEGYSVSREKKESFPLTVTSAQKNPTAFYLCPTRKNTEAFFGQGTRLTVV.

The rearrangement uses TRBV6-1 and TRBJ1-2; 9 bases line up with TRBD1. This CDR3 is 14 amino acids long. The V and J ends lost 6 bases and 7 bases, in that order; junction bases with no gene match: 9. Germline CDR1 and CDR2: MNHNS and SASEGT. CDR3 loop: CASRTRDRAFGYTF. DNA of the CDR3: TGTGCCAGCAGGACCAGGGACAGGGCCTTTGGCTACACCTTC.

This sequence joins TRBV23-1 and TRBJ1-5; a weak D match, TRBD1 (5 bases). TRBV23-1 counts as an open reading frame of uncertain function. The V and J ends lost 6 bases and 0 bases respectively, with 9 bases between them. CDR3 length: 14 amino acids. DNA of the CDR3: TGCGCCAGCAGCGGTGACAGTAGCAATCAGCCCCAGCATTTT. Translated: CASSGDSSNQPQHF.

The chain combines TRBV19 with TRBJ1-2; TRBD1 agrees at 10 bases. CDR1 is LNHDA and CDR2 is SQIVND in the germline V gene (reference sequence). The V segment lost 7 bases and the J segment 3 bases; nucleotides outside the gene matches: 14. This CDR3 has 17 amino acids. In nucleotides, the CDR3 is TGTGCCAGTACCCCTATGGCTGGGACAGGGGTTTACTATGGCTACACCTTC. This gives the protein CASTPMAGTGVYYGYTF.